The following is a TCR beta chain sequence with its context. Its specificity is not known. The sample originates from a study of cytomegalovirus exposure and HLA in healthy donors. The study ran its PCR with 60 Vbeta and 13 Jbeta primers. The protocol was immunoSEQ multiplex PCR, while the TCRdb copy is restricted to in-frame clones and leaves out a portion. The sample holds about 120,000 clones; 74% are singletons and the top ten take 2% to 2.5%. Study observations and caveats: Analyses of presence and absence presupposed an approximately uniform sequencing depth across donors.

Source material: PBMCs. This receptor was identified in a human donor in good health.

The CDR3 region has the DNA TGTGCCAGTAGTATCGGGGGGGCCCACACTGAAGCTTTCTTT. It translates to CASSIGGAHTEAFF. The chain links TRBV19 to TRBJ1-1; maybe TRBD1 (6 bases). In germline, CDR1 is LNHDA, CDR2 SQIVND (reference sequence). V was cut by 3 bases and J by 3 bases, with 11 bases left in between. The CDR3 loop spans 14 amino acids.